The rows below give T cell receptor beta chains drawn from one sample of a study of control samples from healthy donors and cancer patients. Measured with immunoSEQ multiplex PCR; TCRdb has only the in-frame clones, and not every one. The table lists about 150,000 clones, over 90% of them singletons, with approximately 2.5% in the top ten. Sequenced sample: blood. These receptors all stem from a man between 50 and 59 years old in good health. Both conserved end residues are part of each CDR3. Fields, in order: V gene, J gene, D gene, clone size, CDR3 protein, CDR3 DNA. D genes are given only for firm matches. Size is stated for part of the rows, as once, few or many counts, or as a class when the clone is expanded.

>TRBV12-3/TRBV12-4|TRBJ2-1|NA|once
CASSFPNNEQFF
TGTGCCAGCAGTTTCCCTAACAATGAGCAGTTCTTC
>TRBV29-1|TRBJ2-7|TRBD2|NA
CSVEETSGYEQYF
TGCAGCGTTGAGGAGACTAGCGGCTACGAGCAGTACTTC
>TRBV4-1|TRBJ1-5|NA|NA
CASSQEGGMSGNQPQHF
TGCGCCAGCAGCCAAGAAGGCGGGATGAGTGGCAATCAGCCCCAGCATTTT
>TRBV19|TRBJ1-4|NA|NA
CASRWTDNEKLFF
TGTGCCAGTAGATGGACAGACAATGAAAAACTGTTTTTT
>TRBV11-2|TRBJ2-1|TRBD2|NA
CASSYLAGSDNEQFF
TGTGCCAGCAGCTACCTAGCGGGGTCCGACAATGAGCAGTTCTTC
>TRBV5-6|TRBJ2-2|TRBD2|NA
CASSLRASGRGNTGELFF
TGTGCCAGCAGCTTGCGGGCTAGCGGGAGAGGTAACACCGGGGAGCTGTTTTTT
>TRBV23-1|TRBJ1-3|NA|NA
CASSPLFSGNTIYF
TGCGCCAGCAGTCCCTTATTCTCTGGAAACACCATATATTTT
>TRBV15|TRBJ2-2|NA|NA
CATSRGQETGELFF
TGTGCCACCAGCAGAGGACAGGAAACCGGGGAGCTGTTTTTT
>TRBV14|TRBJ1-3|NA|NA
CASSLQNPGNTIYF
TGTGCCAGCAGCCTACAGAACCCTGGAAACACCATATATTTT
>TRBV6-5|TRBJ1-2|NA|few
CASSYWRLANYGYTF
TGTGCCAGCAGTTACTGGCGCTTAGCTAACTATGGCTACACCTTC
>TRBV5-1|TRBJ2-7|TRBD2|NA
CASSLGGRSSYEQYF
TGCGCCAGCAGCTTGGGCGGGAGGTCCTCCTACGAGCAGTACTTC
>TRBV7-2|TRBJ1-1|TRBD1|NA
CASSPGGRMEAFF
TGTGCCAGCAGTCCAGGGGGGCGCATGGAAGCTTTCTTT
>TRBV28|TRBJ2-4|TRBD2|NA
CASSTGLAGGPGVRNIQYF
TGTGCCAGCAGCACCGGACTAGCGGGAGGGCCGGGGGTAAGAAACATTCAGTACTTC